This T cell receptor beta chain was sequenced in a study of T cells in Graves' hyperthyroidism and ophthalmopathy. General study results and limits: Most clonotypes expanded in thyroid above 0.001 were likewise present in blood.

The V end lost 5 bases, the J end lost 4 bases, and 10 bases lay between the germline ends. The CDR3 extends over 13 amino acids. The germline V gene encodes CDR1 SGHTA and CDR2 FQGNSA. RNA transcripts were the template for amplifying TCR beta CDR3 regions. Using the HTBI primer set, a first-round RT-PCR was run on the TCR CDR3. TCRdb itself ran the multiplex PCR reads through MiXCR, one entry per CDR3 protein. The repertoire holds approximately 600,000 distinct CDR3 sequences, with approximately 15% as singletons. Patients having uncontrolled infection, another autoimmune disease, pregnancy or lactation were not included. The blood sample was taken at first hyperthyroidism diagnosis, before any ophthalmopathy symptoms. This clonotype was recorded many times. Its antigen is as yet unknown.

Material for sequencing was blood. The receptor was isolated from a woman in her thirties with Graves' hyperthyroidism that later progressed to Graves' ophthalmopathy. The chain carries TRBV7-2 and TRBJ2-3; D not resolved. CDR3 loop: CASSDRTADTQYF. The CDR3 coding sequence is TGTGCCAGCAGCGACCGGACGGCAGATACGCAGTATTTT.